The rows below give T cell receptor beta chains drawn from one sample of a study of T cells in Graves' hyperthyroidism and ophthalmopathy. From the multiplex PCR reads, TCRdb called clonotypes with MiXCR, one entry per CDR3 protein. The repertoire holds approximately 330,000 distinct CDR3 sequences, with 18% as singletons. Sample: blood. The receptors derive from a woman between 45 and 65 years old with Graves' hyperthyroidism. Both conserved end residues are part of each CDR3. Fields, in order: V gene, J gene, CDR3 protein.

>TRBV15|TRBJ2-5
CATSRAGRGAETQYF
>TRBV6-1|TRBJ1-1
CASKKPGGGTEAFF
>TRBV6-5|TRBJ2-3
CASSYSKQAVTDTQYF
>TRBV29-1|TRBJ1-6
CSVTDGPTLHF
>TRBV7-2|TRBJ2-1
CASSLAGTSGYNEQFF
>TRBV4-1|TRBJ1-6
CASSQGGGRISPLHF
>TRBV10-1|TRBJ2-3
CASSDRGLALTDTQYF
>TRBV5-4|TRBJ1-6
CASRPWTQGPNSPLHF
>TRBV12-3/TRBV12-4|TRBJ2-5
CASSPTGAKETQYF
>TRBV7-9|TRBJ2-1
CASTLGNSGGLDEQFF
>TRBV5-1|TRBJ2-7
CASSPDDGPYEQYF
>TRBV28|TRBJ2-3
CASSSWQGPLTDTQYF
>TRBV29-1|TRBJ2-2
CSVEGRAPAGELFF
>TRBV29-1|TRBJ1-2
CSVATGGDYGYTF
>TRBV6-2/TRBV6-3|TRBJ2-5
CASSYSGGEQETQYF
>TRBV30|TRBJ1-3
CAWSGGLSGNTIYF
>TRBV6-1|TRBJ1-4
CASSKDRGNEKLFF
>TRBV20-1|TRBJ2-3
CSARDSGQGPFSTDTQYF
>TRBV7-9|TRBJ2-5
CASSLFEFVQETQYF
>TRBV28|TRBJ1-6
CASSRVPDTPLHF
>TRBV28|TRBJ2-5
CASSVPGLATGETQYF
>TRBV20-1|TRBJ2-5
CSAQIGLHGETQYF
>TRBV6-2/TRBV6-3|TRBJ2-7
CASSYLTGATSSYEQYF
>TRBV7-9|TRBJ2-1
CASSSSGPPGNEQFF
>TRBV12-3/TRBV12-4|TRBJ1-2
CASSPDGQPDYGYTF
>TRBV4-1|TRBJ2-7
CASSLLSTTSSEQYF
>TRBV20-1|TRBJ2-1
CSARDGLAGGSSYNEQFF